This T cell receptor beta chain was identified during a study of T cell changes during pregnancy in multiple sclerosis. Some clones are missing from TCRdb's copy, which holds only in-frame ones; the method was immunoSEQ multiplex PCR. The sample lists approximately 50,000 clones, approximately 90% occurring once. CDR1 SNHLY and CDR2 FYNNEI come from the germline V gene. The CDR3 is 16 residues long. V lost 4 bases and J lost 8; bases outside the gene matches: 9. The sample holds one count of this clone. Material: CD8+ T cells from peripheral blood mononuclear cells, obtained after pregnancy. This sequence joins TRBV2 and TRBJ2-1; 12 bases are shared with TRBD2. The origin of this receptor is a female donor with multiple sclerosis, enrolled in a pregnancy study. The DNA of the CDR3 is TGTGCCAGCAGTGTTTCTAGCGGGGGGGTTCGCCATGAGCAGTTCTTC. It codes for CASSVSSGGVRHEQFF.